This TCR beta chain was sequenced in a study of cytotoxic CD8 clonotypes in ibrutinib-treated CLL. Overall study context: Across samples, productive templates numbered about 240,000 and productive rearrangements reached approximately 100,000 on average. Study-level results: There were differences in sampling times between sustained-remission and progressing patients. Baseline values of clonality outstripped age-matched healthy donors and followed circulating CD8+ T-cell counts.

V was trimmed by 3 bases and J by 5 bases, leaving 10 bases between them. The CDR3 totals 13 residues. Germline CDR1 reads SGHTA; CDR2 reads FQGNSA. Data came from immunoSEQ multiplex PCR; TCRdb stores just in-frame clones and leaves some out. The sample includes about 140,000 clones, more than 85% of them seen just once. This clone was detected only once. Its antigen is undetermined. Genomic DNA in a quantity of about 2.1 micrograms was derived from cryopreserved PBMCs for TCR beta libraries. The rearrangement joins TRBV7-2 to TRBJ2-5; D is uncertain. The sample was PBMCs, taken after 12 months of ibrutinib treatment. This clonotype originated in a human donor with chronic lymphocytic leukemia. CDR3 coding DNA: TGTGCCAGCAGCTTGTATTTTGTGGAGACCCAGTACTTC. Residues: CASSLYFVETQYF.